A single TCR beta chain is shown here with its context. Germline V gene sequence: CDR1 MRHNA, CDR2 SNTAGT. Trimming cost V 0 bases and J 2 bases, with 20 bases left between them. CDR3 length equals 19 residues. This sample is drawn from a study of blood T cells in healthy people across ages. For the second PCR, which ran for 7 to 11 cycles, a sample-barcoded 5' primer and a J-beta primer mix were used. MiXCR was run by TCRdb on the 5' RACE reads, yielding one entry per CDR3 protein. The repertoire holds approximately 900,000 distinct CDR3 sequences, with roughly 43% as singletons. The source of this sequence is a young man in good health. Source material: blood. The J gene is TRBJ2-4, the V gene TRBV6-4; D might be TRBD2 (6 bases). The CDR3 DNA follows: TGTGCCAGCAGTGACTCTCGGACCGCGGGGAGTGTGTCCAAAAACATTCAGTACTTC. Residues: CASSDSRTAGSVSKNIQYF.